This TCR beta chain was sequenced in a study of monozygotic twins with inflammatory bowel disease. Points from the study as a whole: Separate T cell subtypes could not be resolved from one another. Among IBD patients, fewer clonotypes were shared with others than among healthy twins, especially with disease activity.

After re-calling the 5' RACE reads, TCRdb lists one entry per CDR3 protein, DNA absent. Recorded for this sample: fewer than 450,000 distinct CDR3 sequences. Comments on this clonotype: Its specificity is not known.

CDR1 and CDR2 from the germline V gene are SGHRS and YFSETQ. CDR3 length: 16 amino acids. The chain combines TRBV5-1 with TRBJ2-6; no DNA is available, so the TRBD1 call from TCRdb remains unchecked. The TCR was taken from a human donor with ulcerative colitis or Crohn's disease, or a healthy co-twin of an affected twin (not recorded which). Sequences were obtained from blood. The CDR3 spells CASTRTGGGGANVLTF.